Listed below are T cell receptor beta chains from one sample, sequenced in a study of human T cells and chemical hapten exposure. Using its own MiXCR run on the RACE reads, TCRdb lists one record per CDR3 protein. The data contain about 290,000 distinct CDR3 sequences, roughly 7.7% of them seen just once; the ten biggest clones take up approximately 1.2%. The source was whole blood, collected in connection with sensitization to the hapten diphenylcyclopropenone (DPC). Receptors were obtained from a man younger than 35 with alopecia areata. Some clones in this sample may be carry-over from other donors' samples. The CDR3 runs from the conserved cysteine through the conserved F or W. Each record gives: V gene, D gene, CDR3 protein. A D gene is named only where the DNA matches it firmly.

V: TRBV12-5; D: .; CDR3: CASGLVGASSTDTQYF
V: TRBV12-3/TRBV12-4; D: TRBD1; CDR3: CASSLQGAWNSPLHF
V: TRBV20-1; D: TRBD2; CDR3: CSAETSGGDEQFF
V: TRBV27; D: TRBD1; CDR3: CASSLGTGGEKLFF
V: TRBV7-2; D: .; CDR3: CASSLPGPGSPLHF
V: TRBV12-3/TRBV12-4; D: TRBD1; CDR3: CASSPGNRGVGEKLFF
V: TRBV10-3; D: .; CDR3: CAISVTQDRTEAFF
V: TRBV3-1; D: .; CDR3: CASSPPGAYTGELFF
V: TRBV7-6; D: .; CDR3: CASSRPGIRSGTDTQYF
V: TRBV7-2; D: TRBD1; CDR3: CASSLLTGVNQPQHF
V: TRBV27; D: TRBD1; CDR3: CASSYTGGNGYTF
V: TRBV12-3/TRBV12-4; D: .; CDR3: CASNRALSETQYF
V: TRBV7-8; D: TRBD1; CDR3: CASSPQDRVTNYGYTF
V: TRBV9; D: TRBD2; CDR3: CASSVSGGQTDTQYF
V: TRBV29-1; D: .; CDR3: CSVEADRGTDTQYF
V: TRBV6-2/TRBV6-3; D: .; CDR3: CASGGDTEAFF
V: TRBV7-9; D: .; CDR3: CASSPPLGPRYGYTF
V: TRBV7-6; D: .; CDR3: CASSLGSGPSSYEQYF
V: TRBV11-2; D: .; CDR3: CASSPRTANTEAFF
V: TRBV5-5; D: .; CDR3: CASSRPMGASAREAFF
V: TRBV12-3/TRBV12-4; D: .; CDR3: CASSSSGTPQPYF
V: TRBV12-3/TRBV12-4; D: .; CDR3: CASTNTDTQYF
V: TRBV7-2; D: .; CDR3: CASRGENTGELFF
V: TRBV4-1; D: .; CDR3: CASSQEGDRLTSTDTQYF